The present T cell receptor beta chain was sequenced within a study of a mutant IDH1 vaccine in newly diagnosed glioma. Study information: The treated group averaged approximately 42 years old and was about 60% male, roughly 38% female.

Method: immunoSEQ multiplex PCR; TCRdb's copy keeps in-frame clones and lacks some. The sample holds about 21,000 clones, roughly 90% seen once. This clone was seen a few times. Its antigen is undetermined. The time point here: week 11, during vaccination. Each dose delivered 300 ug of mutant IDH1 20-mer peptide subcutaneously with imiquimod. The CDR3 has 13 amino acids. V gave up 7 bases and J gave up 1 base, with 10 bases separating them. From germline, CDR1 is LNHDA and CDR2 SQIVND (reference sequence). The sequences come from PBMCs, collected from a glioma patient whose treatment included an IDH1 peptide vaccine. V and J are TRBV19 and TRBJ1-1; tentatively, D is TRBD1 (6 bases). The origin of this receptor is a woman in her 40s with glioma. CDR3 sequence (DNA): TGTGCCAGTATCGGACAGAGGAACACTGAAGCTTTCTTT. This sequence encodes CASIGQRNTEAFF.